The 26 T cell receptor beta chains in this list originate from one sample, sequenced in a study of T cells in Graves' hyperthyroidism and ophthalmopathy. From RNA transcripts, TCR beta CDR3 regions were amplified. A first-round RT-PCR of the TCR CDR3 used the HTBI primer set. TCRdb re-called the multiplex PCR reads through MiXCR, storing one row per CDR3 protein. This repertoire shows around 600,000 distinct CDR3 sequences, around 13% found once; its top ten account for around 12%. The sample taken for sequencing was blood. The receptors shown here come from a woman between 50 and 59 years old with Graves' ophthalmopathy.

There are many counts of this clonotype. The CDR3 loop is CSASLASGHYNEQFF. The CDR3 region has the DNA TGCAGTGCTAGTCTGGCTAGCGGGCATTACAATGAGCAGTTCTTC. This chain uses TRBV20-1 with TRBJ2-1; 8 nucleotides align to TRBD2. The germline V gene has CDR1 DFQATT and CDR2 SNEGSKA (reference sequence). There are 15 residues in the CDR3. J lost 4 bases, V lost 3 bases, and 8 bases had no gene match.

This clonotype was counted at least ten times. The genes are TRBV28 and TRBJ2-7; the match to TRBD2 covers 7 bases. This CDR3 has 15 residues. CDR1 is MDHEN, CDR2 SYDVKM, per germline. Losses at the gene ends were 7 bases for V and 3 bases for J; bases not matched to a gene: 12. The DNA for the CDR3 is TGTGCCAGCAATCCCCGTGGCGGGAGCTACTACGAGCAGTACTTC. Translation gives CASNPRGGSYYEQYF.

Concerning this clonotype: It may be a read error: a sequence one base away is much more abundant. V and J are TRBV30 and TRBJ1-2; D remains ambiguous. CDR1 and CDR2 from the germline V gene are GTSNPN and SVGIG (reference sequence). The CDR3 is 14 amino acids. In DNA form, the CDR3 reads TGTACCTGGAGTGTATCTGGGGTCGACTATGGCTACACCTTC. It translates to CTWSVSGVDYGYTF.

This clonotype showed up many times. The chain uses TRBV7-2 and TRBJ1-5, with 8 bases aligning to TRBD1. Germline-derived CDR1 and CDR2 are SGHTA and FQGNSA. After removal of 5 bases from V and 8 bases from J, the junction contained 8 bases not matched to a gene. The CDR3 runs to 14 residues. CDR3 in DNA: TGTGCCAGCAGCGTCGGACAGGGAGTGGAGCCCCAGCATTTT. The encoded protein is CASSVGQGVEPQHF.

This clonotype came up many times. The CDR3 DNA is TGTGCCAGCAGCCAGAGGGGGACGTCGGTCACAGATACGCAGTATTTT. Translating it yields CASSQRGTSVTDTQYF. The chain is built from TRBV3-1 and TRBJ2-3; D might be TRBD1 (6 bases). Germline V gene sequence: CDR1 LGHDT, CDR2 YNNKEL (reference sequence). The CDR3 spans 16 residues. V was trimmed by 3 bases and J by 2 bases, leaving 15 bases between them.

This clonotype has a count of ten or more. V and J are TRBV5-5 and TRBJ2-7, with 12 bases matching TRBD2. The ends lost 0 bases at V and 3 bases at J; junction bases unmatched: 10. Looked up from germline, CDR1 is SGHKS and CDR2 is YYEKEE (reference sequence). This CDR3 has 18 residues. CDR3 coding DNA: TGTGCCAGCAGCTTGGAGCTAGCGGGAGGGCATGCCCTCTACGAGCAGTACTTC. The encoded protein is CASSLELAGGHALYEQYF.

The J gene is TRBJ2-5, the V gene TRBV12-3 or TRBV12-4; 12 nucleotides line up with TRBD2. Trimming removed 6 bases from V and 1 base from J; junction bases left unmatched: 12. The CDR3 has 18 residues. Here the CDR3 reads CASSPSRGGLAGQETQYF. The CDR3 nucleotides are TGTGCCAGCAGCCCCTCGAGAGGGGGACTAGCGGGCCAAGAGACCCAGTACTTC.

This clonotype was seen once. The chain has TRBV19 and TRBJ2-7; no clear D gene. CDR1 LNHDA and CDR2 SQIVND come from the germline V gene (reference sequence). The V gene lost 3 bases and the J gene lost 0 bases, with 9 bases spanning the gap. This CDR3 spans 14 amino acids. The CDR3 sequence is CASSMMQHSYEQYF. The CDR3 DNA follows: TGTGCCAGTAGTATGATGCAACACTCCTACGAGCAGTACTTC.

This clonotype was observed many times. This rearrangement joins TRBV20-1 to TRBJ2-1; 10 bases line up with TRBD1. Losses at the gene ends were 6 bases for V and 4 bases for J; bases not matched to a gene: 9. CDR3 length equals 15 residues. CDR1 DFQATT and CDR2 SNEGSKA come from the germline V gene (reference sequence). The CDR3 is CSAPSGTGAYNEQFF. The CDR3 coding sequence is TGCAGTGCCCCATCCGGGACAGGGGCTTACAATGAGCAGTTCTTC.

The sample holds many counts of this clonotype. The V call is TRBV5-8, the J call TRBJ2-5; tentatively, D is TRBD1 or TRBD2 (5 bases each). This CDR3 has 16 amino acids. V was trimmed by 0 bases and J by 1 base, leaving 13 bases between them. The V gene's germline CDR1 is SGHTS and CDR2 YDEGEE. CDR3 protein: CASSLVSWGSQETQYF. The CDR3 DNA reads TGTGCCAGCAGCTTGGTATCCTGGGGGAGCCAAGAGACCCAGTACTTC.

This clonotype appeared a single time. J is TRBJ2-1 and V is TRBV5-4; TRBD2 matches 8 bases. The CDR3 sequence is 17 residues long. CDR1 is SGHNT and CDR2 is YYREEE in the germline V gene (reference sequence). The trim removed 4 bases at V and 5 bases at J, leaving 14 bases unmatched. CDR3 in amino acids: CASSQTPGGSIHNEQFF. CDR3 DNA: TGTGCCAGCAGCCAAACCCCGGGAGGGAGTATCCACAATGAGCAGTTCTTC.

V is TRBV15 and J is TRBJ1-2, with 10 nucleotides matching TRBD1. Per the germline V gene, CDR1 is LNHNV and CDR2 is YYDKDF (reference sequence). V shed 5 bases and J 7 bases; nucleotides not matched to a gene: 25. The CDR3 consists of 20 residues. This chain's CDR3 is CATSHGPLMKPGQGSRGYTF. The CDR3 nucleotides read TGTGCCACCAGCCATGGGCCCCTGATGAAGCCGGGACAGGGGTCCCGTGGCTACACCTTC.

In its sample, this clonotype was seen many times. This chain joins TRBV7-9 and TRBJ2-7; TRBD2 matches at 9 bases. J lost 2 bases, V lost 3 bases, and 5 bases had no gene match. This CDR3 has 15 amino acids. Germline assignment: CDR1 SEHNR and CDR2 FQNEAQ (reference sequence). CDR3 protein: CASSFLSGSTYEQYF. Here the CDR3 DNA reads TGTGCCAGCAGCTTTCTTAGCGGGAGCACCTACGAGCAGTACTTC.

In its sample, this clonotype was seen a few times. J is TRBJ1-1 and V is TRBV19; 7 bases match TRBD1. This CDR3 spans 12 amino acids. Germline lookup yields CDR1 LNHDA and CDR2 SQIVND (reference sequence). V shed 7 bases and J 8 bases; nucleotides not matched to a gene: 7. CDR3: CASIPYRGEAFF. CDR3 DNA: TGTGCCAGTATCCCTTACAGGGGAGAAGCTTTCTTT.

This clonotype was picked up many times. The chain links TRBV11-2 to TRBJ1-2; possible D gene TRBD1, 6 bases. The germline V gene has CDR1 SGHAT and CDR2 FQNNGV. The V end was cut by 5 bases, the J end by 0 bases, with 16 bases between. The CDR3 loop spans 16 amino acids. CDR3 coding DNA: TGTGCCAGCAGCCCCCCTCGGAGGGGGGCTAACTATGGCTACACCTTC. This encodes CASSPPRRGANYGYTF.

The chain uses TRBV4-1 and TRBJ1-1; 8 bases agree with TRBD1. V lost 1 base and J lost 4; bases outside the gene matches: 14. Looked up from germline, CDR1 is MGHRA and CDR2 is YSYEKL. This CDR3 spans 18 amino acids. The CDR3 protein is CASSQAIRDRRWGTEAFF. CDR3 in DNA: TGCGCCAGCAGCCAAGCGATTCGGGACAGGCGATGGGGCACTGAAGCTTTCTTT.

The CDR3 sequence: CATTELGSYEQYF. The CDR3 bases are TGTGCCACGACTGAGTTAGGTTCCTACGAGCAGTACTTC. The J gene is TRBJ2-7, the V gene TRBV19; no reliable D call. The CDR3 covers 13 residues. CDR1 and CDR2 (germline): LNHDA, SQIVND (reference sequence). V dropped 10 bases and J dropped 1 base, with 14 bases sitting between them. Looking up the rest from reference TRBV19 and TRBJ2-7 gives the full variable domain: DGGITQSPKYLFRKEGQNVTLSCEQNLNHDAMYWYRQDPGQGLRLIYYSQIVNDFQKGDIAEGYSVSREKKESFPLTVTSAQKNPTAFYLCATTELGSYEQYFGPGTRLTVT.

The chain joins TRBV6-2 or TRBV6-3 to TRBJ1-5; D may be TRBD1 (6 bases). Germline V gene sequence: CDR1 MNHEY, CDR2 SVGEGT. Trimming pared 7 bases from V and 1 base from J, leaving 8 bases between. The CDR3 runs to 13 residues. CDR3 in amino acids: CASTDRSNQPQHF. CDR3 nucleotides: TGTGCCAGCACGGACAGAAGCAATCAGCCCCAGCATTTT.

The V and J genes are TRBV12-3 or TRBV12-4 and TRBJ1-1; D gene uncertain. The CDR3 runs to 12 residues. The CDR3 region is CAAVVWHLGAFF. Here the CDR3 DNA reads TGTGCAGCGGTGGTCTGGCACCTGGGGGCTTTCTTT.

Details on this clonotype: A single base separates this from a much larger clone, so it may be a read error. No conserved phenylalanine or tryptophan is present at the end of the CDR3, so a read error is the likely explanation. The chain employs TRBV20-1 and TRBJ2-6; D might be TRBD1 or TRBD2, each matching 5 bases. This CDR3 contains 16 residues. The V and J ends lost 3 bases and 0 bases respectively, with 12 bases between them. CDR1 is DFQATT, CDR2 SNEGSKA, per germline (reference sequence). The CDR3 region is CSARSRESSGANVLTL. The CDR3 nucleotides read TGCAGTGCTAGGTCCAGGGAGAGCTCTGGGGCCAACGTCCTGACTCTC.

This clonotype appeared many times. CDR3 in amino acids: CSARDPLASGSNNEQFF. For the CDR3, the DNA is TGCAGTGCTAGAGATCCCCTGGCTAGCGGGAGTAATAATGAGCAGTTCTTC. The rearrangement links TRBV20-1 to TRBJ2-1; 10 nucleotides align to TRBD2. This CDR3 contains 17 residues. V gave up 0 bases and J gave up 7 bases; unmatched junction bases: 12. The germline V gene has CDR1 DFQATT and CDR2 SNEGSKA (reference sequence).

This clonotype was observed at least ten times. V and J are TRBV12-3 or TRBV12-4 and TRBJ2-2, with D perhaps TRBD2 (5 bases). CDR3 length equals 13 residues. Trimming stripped 5 bases from V and 6 bases from J, with 10 bases between. As DNA, the CDR3 is TGTGCCAGCAGTGATGGAGGTCCCGGGGAGCTGTTTTTT. It yields the protein CASSDGGPGELFF.

The rearrangement joins TRBV9 to TRBJ1-5, with 7 bases identical to TRBD1. Germline V gene lookup returns CDR1 SGDLS and CDR2 YYNGEE. After removal of 8 bases from V and 4 bases from J, the junction contained 6 bases not matched to a gene. The CDR3 consists of 13 residues. In nucleotides, the CDR3 is TGTGCCAGAAGGAGGGGGCCTAATCAGCCCCAGCATTTT. It yields the protein CARRRGPNQPQHF.

About this clonotype: Its ends do not fully match the called genes, so a read error is possible. The rearrangement joins TRBV28 to TRBJ2-7, with 7 nucleotides matching TRBD2. The CDR3 length is 13 residues. Germline V gene lookup returns CDR1 MDHEN and CDR2 SYDVKM. The CDR3 DNA reads TGTGCCAGCAGCCCCGTGACTAGCTACGAGCGGTACTTC. Amino acids: CASSPVTSYERYF.

This chain uses TRBV19 with TRBJ2-7, with 10 bases that match TRBD1. CDR3 length equals 15 residues. Per germline, CDR1 LNHDA and CDR2 SQIVND (reference sequence). Trimming at V came to 6 bases and at J to 2 bases, leaving 7 bases not matched to a gene. CDR3 DNA sequence: TGTGCCAGTAGACCCACCGGGACAGGGGCCTACGAGCAGTACTTC. Translation gives CASRPTGTGAYEQYF.

Ten or more counts support this clonotype. The genes are TRBV24-1 and TRBJ1-4; 7 bases map to TRBD1. The germline V gene encodes CDR1 KGHDR and CDR2 SFDVKD. The CDR3 spans 18 residues. Trimming at V came to 4 bases and at J to 7 bases, leaving 17 bases not matched to a gene. The CDR3 coding sequence is TGTGCCACCAGTGACGCCGGGACAGTCTGTTTGATGGGTGAAAAACTGTTTTTT. Protein sequence: CATSDAGTVCLMGEKLFF.